These 25 T cell receptor beta chains share one sample of origin, sequenced in a study of blood T cell repertoires in COVID-19 (dated by TCRdb to about 2020). The receptor library was made with the immunoSEQ multiplex PCR assay. TCRdb provides this immuneACCESS table in a form limited to in-frame rearrangements. Some clones are lacking; in checked studies, under half of them reflect an unresolved V gene, and why the rest are absent is not known. The sample table holds about 180,000 clones, of which around 80% were seen once. The ten largest make up around 7% of the sample. Sequencing was performed on peripheral blood. These receptors came from a man between 70 and 80 years old with active or convalescent COVID-19.

The J gene is TRBJ2-5, the V gene TRBV7-2, with TRBD2 identical over 8 bases. The CDR3 runs to 15 residues. After removal of 4 bases from V and 4 bases from J, the junction contained 8 bases not matched to a gene. CDR1 and CDR2 from the germline V gene are SGHTA and FQGNSA. The CDR3 DNA sequence: TGTGCCAGCAGCTCCCAGAGTCGGGAGGGAGAGACCCAGTACTTC. This codes for CASSSQSREGETQYF.

V and J are TRBV3-1 (or the pseudogene TRBV3-2) and TRBJ2-1, with 8 positions matching TRBD2. The CDR3 consists of 17 residues. Trimming cost V 4 bases and J 4 bases; bases outside gene matches: 12. Germline CDR1 LGHDT, CDR2 YNNKEL (reference sequence). CDR3 coding DNA: TGTGCCAGCAGCCTCTTCTCGGGGGGGGCCCGTTACAATGAGCAGTTCTTC. Amino acids: CASSLFSGGARYNEQFF.

The chain is built from TRBV6-5 and TRBJ1-4; 7 bases align to TRBD1. Germline V gene sequence: CDR1 MNHEY, CDR2 SVGAGI. The CDR3 has 14 amino acids. V lost 7 bases, J lost 7 bases, and 9 bases stayed unmatched. The CDR3 loop is CASTRQGVGEKLFF. As DNA, the CDR3 is TGTGCCAGCACCCGGCAGGGGGTAGGTGAAAAACTGTTTTTT.

CDR3 amino acids: CASSSDRSPTEAFF. CDR3 DNA sequence: TGTGCCAGCAGCTCCGACAGGTCTCCCACTGAAGCTTTCTTT. This rearrangement joins TRBV5-4 to TRBJ1-1; D is perhaps TRBD1 (6 bases). Germline V gives CDR1 SGHNT, CDR2 YYREEE (reference sequence). The CDR3 length is 14 residues. V gave up 3 bases and J gave up 4 bases, with 13 bases separating them.

The J gene is TRBJ1-2, the V gene TRBV21-1; TRBD1, the table's D call, lacks a check against the DNA. TRBV21-1 represents a pseudogene. This CDR3 spans 18 amino acids. The CDR3 here is CASSKANILWTGLNGYTF. The CDR3 DNA is TGTGCCAGCAGCAAAGCAAATATTCTCTGGACAGGGCTGAATGGCTACACCTTC.

The chain links TRBV28 to TRBJ1-3, with 8 bases lining up with TRBD1. The V gene's germline CDR1 is MDHEN and CDR2 SYDVKM. The CDR3 runs to 15 residues. Trimming cost V 5 bases and J 4 bases; bases outside gene matches: 7. The CDR3 nucleotides read TGTGCCAGCAGTCCCGTCCAGGGGGCGGGAAACACCATATATTTT. This sequence encodes CASSPVQGAGNTIYF.

CDR3 in DNA: TGTGCCAGCCAAACAGCAAATTCACCCCTCCACTTT. It codes for CASQTANSPLHF. The chain links TRBV7-9 to TRBJ1-6; D uncertain. V dropped 8 bases and J dropped 7 bases, with 9 bases sitting between them. Germline V gene lookup returns CDR1 SEHNR and CDR2 FQNEAQ (reference sequence). The CDR3 runs 12 residues.

CDR3 sequence: CASRDRNIYEQYF. The DNA of the CDR3 is TGCGCCAGCAGGGACAGGAACATCTACGAGCAGTACTTC. This chain joins TRBV10-2 and TRBJ2-7, with 7 bases identical to TRBD1. The CDR3 spans 13 residues. Germline V gives CDR1 WSHSY, CDR2 SAAADI. With 6 bases clipped from V and 3 bases from J, the junction kept 5 bases outside the gene matches.

The chain couples TRBV29-1 to TRBJ2-1, with a weak D call TRBD2 (7 bases). CDR1 is SQVTM, CDR2 ANQGSEA, per germline. The CDR3 spans 13 residues. V was trimmed by 6 bases and J by 8 bases, leaving 17 bases between them. The CDR3 reads CSVWWGGLDEQFF. The CDR3 DNA reads TGCAGCGTGTGGTGGGGGGGGCTCGATGAGCAGTTCTTC.

V gene TRBV6-5 combines with J gene TRBJ1-2; D is perhaps TRBD1 (5 bases). V lost 7 bases and J 0 bases, leaving 9 bases between the germline ends. The CDR3 covers 13 residues. Germline V gene sequence: CDR1 MNHEY, CDR2 SVGAGI. CDR3 nucleotide sequence: TGTGCCAGCATCGGGGGGACTAACTATGGCTACACCTTC. Its translation: CASIGGTNYGYTF.

The J gene is TRBJ1-5, the V gene TRBV6-6, with D possibly TRBD1 on 5 matching bases. From germline, CDR1 is MNHNY and CDR2 SVGAGI (reference sequence). The V and J ends lost 11 bases and 2 bases respectively, with 10 bases between them. The CDR3 contains 12 residues. The CDR3 here is CAVQTGNQPQHF. The CDR3 region has the DNA TGTGCCGTCCAGACAGGCAATCAGCCCCAGCATTTT.

This clone was seen a handful of times. The rearrangement joins TRBV9 to TRBJ1-1; the match to TRBD1 covers 8 bases. Germline V gene lookup returns CDR1 SGDLS and CDR2 YYNGEE. V lost 0 bases, J lost 0 bases, and 4 bases stayed unmatched. This CDR3 spans 16 amino acids. The CDR3 sequence: CASSVGTGLLNTEAFF. The CDR3 nucleotides are TGTGCCAGCAGCGTAGGGACAGGGCTCCTGAACACTGAAGCTTTCTTT.

This sequence joins TRBV9 and TRBJ2-1, with 16 bases identical to TRBD2. The length of the CDR3 is 17 residues. V shed 4 bases, J shed 10 bases, and the junction held 11 bases outside the gene matches. The V gene's germline CDR1 is SGDLS and CDR2 YYNGEE. CDR3 in amino acids: CASSPGGTSGGAREQFF. For the CDR3, the DNA is TGTGCCAGCAGCCCAGGCGGGACTAGCGGGGGGGCAAGGGAGCAGTTCTTC. The full variable domain, with the rest looked up from reference TRBV9 and TRBJ2-1, is DSGVTQTPKHLITATGQRVTLRCSPRSGDLSVYWYQQSLDQGLQFLIQYYNGEERAKGNILERFSAQQFPDLHSELNLSSLELGDSALYFCASSPGGTSGGAREQFFGPGTRLTVL.

The genes are TRBV5-1 and TRBJ2-3, with a possible D match to TRBD2 (5 bases). CDR1 and CDR2 from the germline V gene are SGHRS and YFSETQ. The V end lost 0 bases, the J end lost 7 bases, and 15 bases lay between the germline ends. This CDR3 region has 15 residues. The CDR3 sequence is CASSLADPRVNTQYF. The CDR3 coding sequence is TGCGCCAGCAGCTTGGCCGATCCGCGGGTGAATACGCAGTATTTT.

The V gene is TRBV2, the J gene TRBJ1-6; D may be TRBD1 (5 bases). V was shortened by 1 base and J by 8 bases, with 12 bases between the two germline ends. The germline gives CDR1 SNHLY, CDR2 FYNNEI. This CDR3 is 15 amino acids long. The CDR3 region has the DNA TGTGCCAGCAGTGAAGAGTCCAGGGTTCATTCACCCCTCCACTTT. Its translation is CASSEESRVHSPLHF.

This clone came up a few times. The V gene is TRBV4-3, the J gene TRBJ1-1; no clear D. This CDR3 is 16 amino acids long. Germline CDR1 LGHNA, CDR2 YSLEER. Trimming shortened V by 4 bases and J by 0 bases, and 15 bases separated the two germline ends. The CDR3, as DNA: TGCGCCAGCAGCCGAGGCGGTCGAGCTTTGAACACTGAAGCTTTCTTT. The encoded protein is CASSRGGRALNTEAFF.

This chain uses TRBV2 with TRBJ1-3; 10 nucleotides align to TRBD1. Trimming removed 7 bases from V and 1 base from J; junction bases left unmatched: 7. The CDR3 spans 16 residues. CDR1 is SNHLY, CDR2 FYNNEI, per germline. CDR3 bases: TGTGCCAGCACTAGGGACAGGGGCCTATCTGGAAACACCATATATTTT. The encoded protein is CASTRDRGLSGNTIYF.

Remarks on this clone: At one of its ends the junction is not consistent with the germline gene, which may arise from a read error. The V and J genes are TRBV9 and TRBJ2-1; D is perhaps TRBD2 (6 bases). CDR1 is SGDLS and CDR2 is YYNGEE in the germline V gene. The CDR3 extends over 10 amino acids. This CDR3 reads CASSVREPFF. The CDR3, as DNA: TGTGCCAGCAGCGTTCGGGAGCCGTTCTTC.

The genes are TRBV5-1 and TRBJ2-3; 9 bases are shared with TRBD1. The CDR3 length is 18 residues. CDR1 is SGHRS, CDR2 YFSETQ, per germline. After removal of 4 bases from V and 0 bases from J, the junction contained 12 bases not matched to a gene. CDR3 in amino acids: CASSLRTTGGYSTDTQYF. In nucleotides, the CDR3 is TGCGCCAGCAGCCTTCGAACGACAGGGGGATATAGCACAGATACGCAGTATTTT.

The chain couples TRBV5-1 to TRBJ2-5; perhaps TRBD2 as D (6 bases). CDR1 is SGHRS, CDR2 YFSETQ, per germline. The CDR3 has 14 residues. V shed 4 bases and J shed 5 bases, with 15 bases lying between them. The CDR3 region is CASSSHGGAETQYF. The CDR3 nucleotides are TGCGCCAGCAGCAGCCACGGCGGGGCGGAGACCCAGTACTTC. The variable domain in full, with the rest retrieved from reference TRBV5-1 and TRBJ2-5, is KAGVTQTPRYLIKTRGQQVTLSCSPISGHRSVSWYQQTPGQGLQFLFEYFSETQRNKGNFPGRFSGRQFSNSRSEMNVSTLELGDSALYLCASSSHGGAETQYFGPGTRLLVL.

V and J are TRBV10-3 and TRBJ2-7, with 7 bases lining up with TRBD1. Germline CDR1 reads ENHRY; CDR2 reads SYGVKD. V was pared by 3 bases and J by 2 bases, with 10 bases of the junction left unmatched. This CDR3 has 16 residues. CDR3 amino acids: CAISDSKDRSPYEQYF. In DNA, the CDR3 is TGTGCCATCAGTGATAGTAAGGACAGGAGCCCCTACGAGCAGTACTTC.

This chain links TRBV29-1 with TRBJ1-4, with D possibly matching TRBD1 (6 bases). The CDR3 contains 16 residues. Germline assignment: CDR1 SQVTM and CDR2 ANQGSEA. Trimming removed 4 bases at V and 0 bases at J, with 15 bases between. The CDR3 region has the DNA TGCAGCGTTGGGGGGCCAGGAAGTCCAACTAATGAAAAACTGTTTTTT. The encoded protein is CSVGGPGSPTNEKLFF.

This clone was recorded a few times. In DNA form, the CDR3 reads TGTGCCAGCAGCTTGATCCAGGGGACCCTCGGAAACACCATATATTTT. Translated, it gives CASSLIQGTLGNTIYF. The chain carries TRBV5-8 and TRBJ1-3; tentatively, D is TRBD1 (6 bases). V lost 1 base and J 4 bases, leaving 15 bases between the germline ends. Germline V gives CDR1 SGHTS, CDR2 YDEGEE. The CDR3 is made up of 16 amino acids.

V is TRBV7-9 and J is TRBJ1-1; tentative D call: TRBD1 (5 bases). Germline V gene data show CDR1 as SEHNR and CDR2 as FQNEAQ (reference sequence). The CDR3 sequence is 15 residues long. V shed 1 base and J shed 2 bases, with 11 bases lying between them. CDR3 loop: CASSLGGRENTEAFF. CDR3 in DNA: TGTGCCAGCAGCTTAGGCGGCAGGGAAAACACTGAAGCTTTCTTT.

J is TRBJ1-2 and V is TRBV29-1, with D possibly matching TRBD1 (5 bases). The V and J ends lost 3 bases and 14 bases respectively, with 19 bases between them. CDR1 is SQVTM, CDR2 ANQGSEA, per germline. The CDR3 extends over 12 amino acids. CDR3 bases: TGCAGCGTTGACGGAGGGCGTTCGTGGGGGACCTTC. Translated: CSVDGGRSWGTF. The variable domain in full, with the rest retrieved from reference TRBV29-1 and TRBJ1-2, is SAVISQKPSRDICQRGTSLTIQCQVDSQVTMMFWYRQQPGQSLTLIATANQGSEATYESGFVIDKFPISRPNLTFSTLTVSNMSPEDSSIYLCSVDGGRSWGTFGSGTRLTVV.